A single sample gave rise to the 25 T cell receptor beta chains below, sequenced in a study of Graves' ophthalmopathy and Graves' hyperthyroidism. From RNA, the CDR3 regions of TCR beta chains were amplified and sequenced. After a first-round RT-PCR with HTBI primers, a second-round multiplex PCR was run. Each CDR3 protein is one row after TCRdb ran MiXCR on the multiplex PCR reads. This sample has about 700,000 distinct CDR3 sequences, with more than 40% found just once. Material for sequencing was peripheral blood. All receptors come from an adult man with Graves' ophthalmopathy.

The chain joins TRBV3-1 to TRBJ1-2; 10 bases agree with TRBD1. The CDR3 has 14 residues. CDR1 is LGHDT, CDR2 YNNKEL, per germline (reference sequence). With V trimmed by 1 base and J by 6 bases, 2 bases remained unmatched. CDR3 amino acids: CASSQGDRGHGYTF. The CDR3 region has the DNA TGTGCCAGCAGCCAAGGCGACAGGGGGCATGGCTACACCTTC.

This sequence joins TRBV20-1 and TRBJ2-2; 8 bases match TRBD1. The V segment lost 6 bases and the J segment 5 bases; nucleotides outside the gene matches: 11. CDR3 length equals 15 residues. In germline, CDR1 is DFQATT, CDR2 SNEGSKA (reference sequence). Here the CDR3 DNA reads TGCAGTGCCGGGAAACAGGGGGGAGGTACCGGGGAGCTGTTTTTT. It is translated as CSAGKQGGGTGELFF.

This clonotype was counted at least ten times. The CDR3 spells CSASLATADYEQYF. In nucleotides, the CDR3 is TGCAGTGCTAGCTTGGCGACCGCGGACTACGAGCAGTACTTC. This sequence joins TRBV20-1 and TRBJ2-7, with D hard to call. The CDR3 is made up of 14 amino acids. Trimming took 3 bases from V and 3 from J, leaving 15 bases between them. Per germline, CDR1 DFQATT and CDR2 SNEGSKA (reference sequence).

There are many counts of this clonotype. V and J are TRBV2 and TRBJ2-2; the match to TRBD1 covers 7 bases. The CDR3 runs to 15 residues. Trimming cost V 4 bases and J 3 bases; bases outside gene matches: 5. The V gene's germline CDR1 is SNHLY and CDR2 FYNNEI. The CDR3 protein is CASSVNRGDTGELFF. CDR3 bases: TGTGCCAGCAGTGTCAACAGGGGCGACACCGGGGAGCTGTTTTTT.

This clonotype was found many times. The rearrangement joins TRBV29-1 to TRBJ2-7; TRBD2 agrees at 7 bases. This CDR3 has 15 amino acids. Unmatched junction bases numbered 9, after V lost 2 bases and J lost 2 bases. Germline CDR1 reads SQVTM; CDR2 reads ANQGSEA. The chain's CDR3 is CSVETRGSPTYEQYF. The CDR3 bases are TGCAGCGTTGAAACGCGGGGGAGTCCAACCTACGAGCAGTACTTC.

There are many counts of this clonotype. V usage is TRBV6-5 and J usage is TRBJ1-1; D ambiguous. The germline V gene has CDR1 MNHEY and CDR2 SVGAGI. This CDR3 has 13 residues. V was pared by 0 bases and J by 5 bases, with 7 bases between. This CDR3 reads CASSYSSETEAFF. The DNA for the CDR3 is TGTGCCAGCAGTTACTCCTCGGAGACTGAAGCTTTCTTT.

The V gene is TRBV4-2, the J gene TRBJ2-7, with 10 bases matching TRBD1. Germline loops: CDR1 LGHNA, CDR2 YNFKEQ. Trimming removed 0 bases from V and 2 bases from J; junction bases left unmatched: 7. The CDR3 spans 17 residues. CDR3 loop: CASSQEARQGAPYEQYV. CDR3 nucleotides: TGTGCCAGCAGCCAAGAAGCGCGACAGGGGGCTCCCTACGAGCAGTACGTC.

The chain combines TRBV20-1 with TRBJ2-5; D unresolved. CDR1 and CDR2 from the germline V gene are DFQATT and SNEGSKA (reference sequence). The CDR3 contains 12 residues. Trimming took 3 bases from V and 6 from J, leaving 11 bases between them. The DNA for the CDR3 is TGCAGTGCTAGTATAGTGGAAAAGACCCAGTACTTC. It is translated as CSASIVEKTQYF.

This clonotype was recorded only once. This chain links TRBV12-3 or TRBV12-4 with TRBJ1-5; possibly TRBD1 for D (5 bases). This CDR3 comprises 14 residues. The ends were cut back, 2 bases at V and 8 bases at J, with 13 bases in the middle. CDR3 sequence (DNA): TGTGCCAGCAGTTTACAGGGCCTGGGGGAGCCCCAGCATTTT. It codes for CASSLQGLGEPQHF.

The rearrangement links TRBV10-3 to TRBJ1-3, with unresolved D. This CDR3 is built from 15 residues. Trimming took off 7 bases at V and 1 base at J, with 14 bases between the two ends. Germline V CDR1 and CDR2: ENHRY, SYGVKD. The CDR3 DNA sequence: TGTGCCATCAAGTCTAGCGGGGTATCTGGAAACACCATATATTTT. Protein sequence: CAIKSSGVSGNTIYF.

With respect to this clonotype: A much bigger clone sits one base away, suggesting this may be a read error. The conserved phenylalanine or tryptophan is not found at the CDR3 terminus, so this likely reflects a read error. The V call is TRBV24-1, the J call TRBJ1-3; TRBD1 might be the D (6 bases). The germline V gene has CDR1 KGHDR and CDR2 SFDVKD. CDR3 size: 15 residues. V was shortened by 6 bases and J by 1 base, with 12 bases between the two germline ends. CDR3 nucleotides: TGTGCCACCAGTCCACAGGGAGAGTCTGGAAACACCATATATCTT. Translated: CATSPQGESGNTIYL.

The gene calls are TRBV6-2 or TRBV6-3 and TRBJ1-4; D is uncertain. CDR3 length equals 14 residues. Per germline, CDR1 MNHEY and CDR2 SVGEGT. Trimming took 4 bases from V and 8 from J, leaving 14 bases between them. CDR3 sequence (DNA): TGTGCCAGCAGTTCCGTTCCCATCGGGGAAAAACTGTTTTTT. Its translation is CASSSVPIGEKLFF.

Points on this clonotype: This may stem from a read error, because a much larger clone lies one nucleotide away. The CDR3 ends on some other residue instead of the conserved phenylalanine or tryptophan, so this is likely a read error. This sequence joins TRBV5-1 and TRBJ1-2; D call uncertain. V was clipped by 4 bases and J by 7 bases, with 8 bases between them. The germline V gene has CDR1 SGHRS and CDR2 YFSETQ. CDR3 length equals 11 residues. CDR3 sequence (DNA): TGCGCCAGCAGCGAAGCAGGTGGCTACACCTCC. Protein sequence: CASSEAGGYTS.

This clonotype was counted ten times or more. The V call is TRBV7-3, the J call TRBJ1-6; D might be TRBD1 (6 bases). Germline values: CDR1 SGHTA, CDR2 FQGTGA. V was cut by 3 bases and J by 8 bases, with 8 bases left in between. This CDR3 spans 13 amino acids. The DNA of the CDR3 is TGTGCCAGCAGCTTCTACAGGGATTCACCCCTCCACTTT. Translating it yields CASSFYRDSPLHF.

The genes are TRBV3-1 and TRBJ2-7; the D gene is possibly TRBD2 (6 bases). This CDR3 is built from 16 residues. The V and J ends lost 1 base and 9 bases respectively, with 22 bases between them. Germline lookup yields CDR1 LGHDT and CDR2 YNNKEL (reference sequence). CDR3 DNA: TGTGCCAGCAGCCAAGTGGGCTTCGGCGGGGCAATAGGGCAGTACTTC. Its protein product is CASSQVGFGGAIGQYF.

This clonotype occurred a few times. Written as DNA, the CDR3 is TGTGCCAGCAGCTTAACGCCCGGGGAGCTGTTTTTT. Protein: CASSLTPGELFF. This chain joins TRBV7-3 and TRBJ2-2, with D unresolved. Looked up from germline, CDR1 is SGHTA and CDR2 is FQGTGA. Deletions cut 0 bases from V and 6 bases from J, with 2 bases between. The CDR3 has 12 residues.

Ten or more counts support this clonotype. The chain is built from TRBV5-6 and TRBJ1-6, with D possibly being TRBD1 (5 bases). This CDR3 has 14 residues. The ends were cut back, 4 bases at V and 6 bases at J, with 11 bases in the middle. In germline, CDR1 is SGHDT, CDR2 YYEEEE. CDR3: CASSPGLINSPLHF. CDR3 sequence (DNA): TGTGCCAGCAGCCCGGGACTGATTAATTCACCCCTCCACTTT. The full variable domain, its missing parts supplied by reference TRBV5-6 and TRBJ1-6, is DAGVTQSPTHLIKTRGQQVTLRCSPKSGHDTVSWYQQALGQGPQFIFQYYEEEERQRGNFPDRFSGHQFPNYSSELNVNALLLGDSALYLCASSPGLINSPLHFGNGTRLTVT.

This clonotype appeared many times. This chain links TRBV15 with TRBJ2-7, with D maybe TRBD2 (5 bases). There are 14 residues in the CDR3. Germline CDR1 and CDR2: LNHNV and YYDKDF (reference sequence). Trimming removed 1 base at V and 3 bases at J, with 10 bases between. The CDR3 reads CATSRGSGFYEQYF. The CDR3 bases are TGTGCCACCAGCAGAGGGTCGGGGTTCTACGAGCAGTACTTC.

This clonotype showed up many times. The chain employs TRBV7-2 and TRBJ2-5; D is uncertain. The V gene's germline CDR1 is SGHTA and CDR2 FQGNSA. CDR3 length equals 15 residues. Trimming left V 4 bases short and J 5 bases short, with 17 bases between. The CDR3 DNA reads as TGTGCCAGCAGCTCTAGGACGGGCCCTGGGGAGACCCAGTACTTC. This translates into CASSSRTGPGETQYF.

This clonotype was counted only a few times. The gene calls are TRBV12-3 or TRBV12-4 and TRBJ1-5; D remains ambiguous. V gave up 2 bases and J gave up 3 bases, with 8 bases separating them. CDR3 length equals 14 residues. The CDR3 sequence is CASSLQRINQPQHF. The DNA of the CDR3 is TGTGCCAGCAGTTTACAACGGATCAATCAGCCCCAGCATTTT.

This clonotype was seen many times. The chain is built from TRBV20-1 and TRBJ2-7, with D perhaps matching TRBD1 or TRBD2 (5 bases each). V shed 4 bases and J shed 7 bases, with 14 bases lying between them. Germline loops: CDR1 DFQATT, CDR2 SNEGSKA (reference sequence). The CDR3 is 12 amino acids. CDR3 coding DNA: TGCAGTGCTAAGGGGACCAAGCTTGAGCAGTACTTC. Translated, it gives CSAKGTKLEQYF.

This clonotype was seen ten or more times. This rearrangement joins TRBV19 to TRBJ1-5; TRBD1 matches 7 bases. The trim removed 5 bases at V and 4 bases at J, leaving 11 bases unmatched. Germline V gene sequence: CDR1 LNHDA, CDR2 SQIVND (reference sequence). This CDR3 contains 16 residues. CDR3 in amino acids: CASSASWTGENQPQHF. The CDR3 nucleotides are TGTGCCAGTAGTGCCTCCTGGACAGGAGAAAATCAGCCCCAGCATTTT.

This clonotype came up a few times. This rearrangement joins TRBV2 to TRBJ2-5; 12 bases are a match to TRBD2. The length of the CDR3 is 17 residues. CDR1 is SNHLY and CDR2 is FYNNEI in the germline V gene. V gave up 6 bases and J gave up 2 bases; unmatched junction bases: 10. The CDR3 nucleotides are TGTGCCAGCAGCCAACTAGCGGGGGGCACCTTTCAAGAGACCCAGTACTTC. Translating gives CASSQLAGGTFQETQYF. The entire variable domain, with the rest obtained from reference TRBV2 and TRBJ2-5, is as follows: EPEVTQTPSHQVTQMGQEVILRCVPISNHLYFYWYRQILGQKVEFLVSFYNNEISEKSEIFDDQFSVERPDGSNFTLKIRSTKLEDSAMYFCASSQLAGGTFQETQYFGPGTRLLVL.

This clonotype has a count of ten or more. CDR3: CASSLPDEQYF. The CDR3 DNA follows: TGTGCCAGCAGTCTCCCGGACGAGCAGTACTTC. The rearrangement joins TRBV6-2 or TRBV6-3 to TRBJ2-7; unclear D gene. Germline V CDR1 and CDR2: MNHEY, SVGEGT. The germline V and J ends were trimmed by 5 bases and 5 bases, with 7 bases remaining between them. The CDR3 spans 11 residues.

This sequence joins TRBV9 and TRBJ1-6; D is uncertain. Deletions cut 7 bases from V and 0 bases from J, with 17 bases between. The CDR3 has 17 amino acids. The V gene's germline CDR1 is SGDLS and CDR2 YYNGEE. CDR3 residues: CASSPPTGSSYNSPLHF. The CDR3 nucleotides are TGTGCCAGCTCACCACCGACGGGGAGCTCCTATAATTCACCCCTCCACTTT.